These 30 T cell receptor beta chains originate from one sample sequenced in a study of cytomegalovirus exposure and HLA in healthy donors. PCR amplification relied on 60 Vbeta primers (plus 13 Jbeta primers). Data came from immunoSEQ multiplex PCR; TCRdb stores just in-frame clones and leaves some out. The sample lists some 150,000 clones; roughly 80% were seen once. Sequenced sample: PBMCs. The receptors were sampled from a woman in her fifties or sixties in good health and CMV-seropositive.

This sequence joins TRBV7-2 and TRBJ1-3; possibly TRBD1 for D (5 bases). The V gene lost 1 base and the J gene lost 3 bases, with 13 bases spanning the gap. The CDR3 covers 16 residues. Germline V gives CDR1 SGHTA, CDR2 FQGNSA. CDR3 sequence reads: CASSLGPTGGGNTIYF. For the CDR3, the DNA is TGTGCCAGCAGCTTAGGCCCCACAGGTGGTGGAAACACCATATATTTT.

The chain has TRBV10-3 and TRBJ2-2, with 7 positions matching TRBD1. V trimming: 9 bases; J trimming: 0 bases; junction bases outside the gene matches: 13. Germline-derived CDR1 and CDR2 are ENHRY and SYGVKD. The CDR3 extends over 17 amino acids. The CDR3 reads CAIPKGQLNANTGELFF. The CDR3 DNA reads as TGTGCCATTCCTAAGGGACAGCTAAACGCGAACACCGGGGAGCTGTTTTTT.

The V gene is TRBV5-1, the J gene TRBJ1-4, with D perhaps matching TRBD1 (5 bases). Per the germline V gene, CDR1 is SGHRS and CDR2 is YFSETQ. The CDR3 has 15 residues. V gave up 4 bases and J gave up 3 bases, with 13 bases separating them. CDR3 sequence: CASSLQGSSNEKLFF. The CDR3 region has the DNA TGCGCCAGCAGCCTTCAGGGTTCCTCTAATGAAAAACTGTTTTTT.

This clone is a singleton in its sample. The V call is TRBV20-1, the J call TRBJ2-5; no clear D gene. Germline V gives CDR1 DFQATT, CDR2 SNEGSKA (reference sequence). The CDR3 length is 10 residues. Trimming took off 3 bases at V and 14 bases at J, with 13 bases between the two ends. CDR3 DNA: TGCAGTGCTAGCCGAGCCCATCATTACTTC. Protein product: CSASRAHHYF.

The V and J genes are TRBV7-9 and TRBJ2-1; no clear D gene. The CDR3 runs 17 residues. Trimming removed 3 bases from V and 6 bases from J, with 21 bases in between. In germline, CDR1 is SEHNR, CDR2 FQNEAQ (reference sequence). The CDR3 protein is CASSFPISRSLGNEQFF. CDR3 nucleotides: TGTGCCAGCAGCTTCCCGATAAGCAGGTCTCTCGGCAATGAGCAGTTCTTC.

This sequence joins TRBV7-8 and TRBJ1-3; TRBD1 is a possible D gene (6 bases). CDR1 is SGHVS, CDR2 FQNEAQ, per germline. CDR3 length: 16 residues. Trimming removed 0 bases at V and 0 bases at J, with 9 bases between. CDR3 amino acids: CASSLAQGSSGNTIYF. The CDR3 bases are TGTGCCAGCAGCTTAGCGCAGGGGAGCTCTGGAAACACCATATATTTT.

The genes are TRBV2 and TRBJ2-1; D not resolved. The CDR3 runs to 12 residues. From germline, CDR1 is SNHLY and CDR2 FYNNEI. V was clipped by 5 bases and J by 5 bases, with 7 bases between them. DNA of the CDR3: TGTGCCAGCAGTATATCTGACAATGAGCAGTTCTTC. This translates into CASSISDNEQFF.

This sequence joins TRBV4-2 and TRBJ2-2, with D unclear. The V gene lost 3 bases and the J gene lost 0 bases, with 8 bases spanning the gap. This CDR3 is built from 15 residues. Germline CDR1 and CDR2: LGHNA and YNFKEQ. This CDR3 reads CASSQLSANTGELFF. The CDR3, as DNA: TGTGCCAGCAGCCAGCTGTCGGCGAACACCGGGGAGCTGTTTTTT.

CDR3 loop: CASSPDRIVSTDTQYF. CDR3 DNA sequence: TGTGCCAGCAGTCCTGACAGAATAGTGAGCACAGATACGCAGTATTTT. V is TRBV28 and J is TRBJ2-3; perhaps TRBD1 as D (5 bases). Germline V CDR1 and CDR2: MDHEN, SYDVKM. V lost 5 bases and J 0 bases, leaving 15 bases between the germline ends. The CDR3 has 16 residues.

The V gene is TRBV9, the J gene TRBJ2-1, with 9 positions matching TRBD2. Losses at the gene ends were 0 bases for V and 14 bases for J; bases not matched to a gene: 9. Germline values: CDR1 SGDLS, CDR2 YYNGEE. The CDR3 has 14 residues. The DNA of the CDR3 is TGTGCCAGCAGCGTAGCGGCTAGCGGGGACCCAGAGTTCTTC. It specifies CASSVAASGDPEFF.

The table lists this clone with a count of one. V gene TRBV5-6 combines with J gene TRBJ1-2; D ambiguous. CDR3 size: 12 residues. V was cut by 3 bases and J by 3 bases, with 6 bases left in between. Germline lookup yields CDR1 SGHDT and CDR2 YYEEEE. The CDR3 DNA reads TGTGCCAGCAGCTCGGCGGACTATGGCTACACCTTC. This gives the protein CASSSADYGYTF.

This sequence joins TRBV5-4 and TRBJ2-5, with 7 nucleotides matching TRBD2. Germline CDR1 SGHNT, CDR2 YYREEE (reference sequence). Trimming at V came to 4 bases and at J to 4 bases, leaving 4 bases not matched to a gene. The CDR3 loop spans 13 amino acids. The CDR3 DNA reads as TGTGCCAGCAGCGCGGGAGTCTCAGAGACCCAGTACTTC. Translating gives CASSAGVSETQYF.

The V and J genes are TRBV5-4 and TRBJ1-1; no definite D call. Germline V CDR1 and CDR2: SGHNT, YYREEE (reference sequence). V lost 5 bases and J 3 bases, leaving 11 bases between the germline ends. The CDR3 totals 13 residues. The CDR3 bases are TGTGCCAGCAGAGTAGACACTTACACTGAAGCTTTCTTT. It is translated as CASRVDTYTEAFF.

The chain carries TRBV2 and TRBJ2-7; the D gene is possibly TRBD1 (6 bases). V dropped 6 bases and J dropped 0 bases, with 9 bases sitting between them. Per the germline V gene, CDR1 is SNHLY and CDR2 is FYNNEI. This CDR3 is built from 13 residues. CDR3 sequence reads: CASSAGDSYEQYF. The DNA of the CDR3 is TGTGCCAGCAGCGCAGGGGACTCCTACGAGCAGTACTTC.

The CDR3: CSIHPGAYNEQFF. The CDR3 region has the DNA TGCAGCATCCACCCTGGGGCTTACAATGAGCAGTTCTTC. This rearrangement joins TRBV29-1 to TRBJ2-1, with D possibly TRBD1 on 5 matching bases. The CDR3 sequence is 13 residues long. V was cut by 8 bases and J by 4 bases, with 15 bases left in between. Germline V gene sequence: CDR1 SQVTM, CDR2 ANQGSEA.

The sample holds one count of this clone. The chain has TRBV11-3 and TRBJ2-2, with D perhaps matching TRBD2 (6 bases). V lost 1 base, J lost 2 bases, and 11 bases lay in between. This CDR3 contains 16 residues. Germline V gene lookup returns CDR1 SGHNT and CDR2 YENEEA. This chain's CDR3 is CASSLGGAANTGELFF. CDR3 coding DNA: TGTGCCAGCAGCTTAGGCGGGGCCGCCAACACCGGGGAGCTGTTTTTT. The full variable domain, rest sourced from reference TRBV11-3 and TRBJ2-2, is EAGVVQSPRYKIIEKKQPVAFWCNPISGHNTLYWYLQNLGQGPELLIRYENEEAVDDSQLPKDRFSAERLKGVDSTLKIQPAELGDSAVYLCASSLGGAANTGELFFGEGSRLTVL.

As for this clone: At the DNA level, this CDR3 is encoded by other sequences in the same sample as well. The rearrangement joins TRBV21-1 to TRBJ2-1; whether TRBD2, the table's D call, matches the DNA was not checked. TRBV21-1 is a known pseudogene. The CDR3 spans 17 residues. CDR3 in amino acids: CASSKGVIAARPPGWFF. The CDR3 region has the DNA TGTGCCAGCAGCAAAGGTGTTATAGCGGCACGTCCACCGGGGTGGTTCTTC.

This chain joins TRBV30 and TRBJ1-6; possible D gene TRBD1, 5 bases. The CDR3 has 15 amino acids. Trimming pared 8 bases from V and 0 bases from J, leaving 14 bases between. CDR1 and CDR2 from the germline V gene are GTSNPN and SVGIG (reference sequence). CDR3 amino acids: CARRQKSSYNSPLHF. In nucleotides, the CDR3 is TGTGCCAGACGACAGAAGAGCTCCTATAATTCACCCCTCCACTTT.

This clone was seen a single time. The CDR3 nucleotides read TGTGCCAGCACAATGTACAGGGATGGCTACACCTTC. Its translation is CASTMYRDGYTF. This chain joins TRBV2 and TRBJ1-2; a weak D match, TRBD1 (6 bases). The length of the CDR3 is 12 residues. The germline V gene has CDR1 SNHLY and CDR2 FYNNEI. Trimming left V 7 bases short and J 6 bases short, with 12 bases between.

This chain joins TRBV15 and TRBJ2-7, with a weak D call TRBD2 (5 bases). The CDR3 sequence is 14 residues long. Trimming cost V 0 bases and J 2 bases, with 8 bases left between them. Germline V gives CDR1 LNHNV, CDR2 YYDKDF (reference sequence). The CDR3: CATSRERAAYEQYF. The CDR3 DNA is TGTGCCACCAGCAGAGAGAGGGCGGCCTACGAGCAGTACTTC.

This clone has a single count. The J gene is TRBJ2-1, the V gene TRBV5-4; 9 bases map to TRBD1. V shed 0 bases, J shed 6 bases, and the junction held 4 bases outside the gene matches. The CDR3 has 15 residues. The V gene's germline CDR1 is SGHNT and CDR2 YYREEE (reference sequence). The CDR3 region is CASSLEQGAGNEQFF. CDR3 sequence (DNA): TGTGCCAGCAGCTTGGAACAGGGGGCGGGCAATGAGCAGTTCTTC.

The gene calls are TRBV27 and TRBJ1-5; D remains ambiguous. Per germline, CDR1 MNHEY and CDR2 SMNVEV (reference sequence). The CDR3 runs to 14 residues. Trimming took off 6 bases at V and 1 base at J, with 10 bases between the two ends. CDR3 amino acids: CASSPRRSNQPQHF. DNA for the CDR3: TGTGCCAGCAGCCCCCGGCGGAGCAATCAGCCCCAGCATTTT.

The gene calls are TRBV18 and TRBJ2-2; D is ambiguous. The CDR3 totals 14 residues. Trimming left V 0 bases short and J 5 bases short, with 7 bases between. Germline CDR1 reads KGHSH; CDR2 reads LQKENI. This CDR3 is CASSPPSVTGELFF. The DNA of the CDR3 is TGTGCCAGCTCACCACCGTCAGTTACCGGGGAGCTGTTTTTT.

The DNA for the CDR3 is TGTGCCAGCAGCTTGGTGGGACAGGGGCGATATGGCTACACCTTC. This gives the protein CASSLVGQGRYGYTF. The chain carries TRBV5-6 and TRBJ1-2, with 10 bases matching TRBD1. This CDR3 comprises 15 residues. The trim removed 0 bases at V and 5 bases at J, leaving 4 bases unmatched. The V gene's germline CDR1 is SGHDT and CDR2 YYEEEE.

The gene calls are TRBV7-3 and TRBJ2-1, with D perhaps TRBD1 (5 bases). From germline, CDR1 is SGHTA and CDR2 FQGTGA. This CDR3 has 15 residues. V lost 3 bases and J 3 bases, leaving 12 bases between the germline ends. In DNA form, the CDR3 reads TGTGCCAGCAGCTTTTCCGGACAAAACTACAATGAGCAGTTCTTC. Encoded protein: CASSFSGQNYNEQFF.

The chain has TRBV10-1 and TRBJ2-1, with D perhaps matching TRBD2 (6 bases). The V and J ends lost 3 bases and 3 bases respectively, with 12 bases between them. Per germline, CDR1 WNHNN and CDR2 SYGVQD (reference sequence). This CDR3 is built from 15 residues. The CDR3 nucleotides are TGCGCCAGCAGTGAAGCCGGGAGCCTCTACAATGAGCAGTTCTTC. The encoded protein is CASSEAGSLYNEQFF.

This clone came up a few times. The CDR3 region is CASSKAKDSPNTEAFF. The CDR3 DNA reads TGTGCCAGCAGCAAAGCGAAAGACAGCCCGAACACTGAAGCTTTCTTT. The V gene is TRBV21-1, the J gene TRBJ1-1; the table's D call, TRBD1, has no DNA check behind it. TRBV21-1 is classified as a pseudogene. This CDR3 has 16 residues.

This chain joins TRBV11-3 and TRBJ2-1, with 14 bases fitting TRBD2. The CDR3 length is 16 residues. Losses at the gene ends were 1 base for V and 9 bases for J; bases not matched to a gene: 5. Germline CDR1 and CDR2: SGHNT and YENEEA. The CDR3 here is CASSLAGTSGSSEQFF. CDR3 sequence (DNA): TGTGCCAGCAGCTTAGCCGGGACTAGCGGGAGCAGTGAGCAGTTCTTC.

This chain connects TRBV9 to TRBJ2-2; 11 nucleotides align to TRBD2. The CDR3 contains 16 residues. CDR1 and CDR2 from the germline V gene are SGDLS and YYNGEE. V gave up 4 bases and J gave up 5 bases; unmatched junction bases: 7. CDR3 sequence: CASSPVLAGGTGELFF. CDR3 in DNA: TGTGCCAGCAGCCCGGTTCTAGCGGGGGGAACCGGGGAGCTGTTTTTT.

J is TRBJ1-2 and V is TRBV7-2, with D possibly matching TRBD1 (5 bases). The CDR3 is made up of 12 amino acids. Germline values: CDR1 SGHTA, CDR2 FQGNSA. Trimming removed 6 bases at V and 5 bases at J, with 10 bases between. Written as DNA, the CDR3 is TGTGCCAGCAGTCGTACAGGTTATGGCTACACCTTC. Its translation is CASSRTGYGYTF. The full variable domain, in which reference TRBV7-2 and TRBJ1-2 provide the parts outside the CDR3, is GAGVSQSPSNKVTEKGKDVELRCDPISGHTALYWYRQSLGQGLEFLIYFQGNSAPDKSGLPSDRFSAERTGGSVSTLTIQRTQQEDSAVYLCASSRTGYGYTFGSGTRLTVV.